The source of this TCR beta chain is a study of cytomegalovirus exposure and HLA in healthy donors. Study-level results: Later analysis identified around 15,000 TCR beta sequences associated with HLA alleles, using a false discovery rate threshold of 0.05. No immune exposure information besides CMV serostatus was available.

CDR1 and CDR2 from the germline V gene are SGHNT and YYREEE (reference sequence). CDR3 length equals 13 residues. Trimming took 7 bases from V and 5 from J, leaving 13 bases between them. Details on this clone: What it binds is unknown.

Researchers ran the PCR with 60 Vbeta and 13 Jbeta primers. Method: immunoSEQ multiplex PCR; TCRdb's copy keeps in-frame clones and lacks some. The sample lists about 130,000 clones; about 76% were seen once. The V call is TRBV5-4, the J call TRBJ2-1; the D is unclear. The clonotype originates from an older woman in good health and CMV-seropositive. The sequenced material came from PBMCs. This CDR3 is CASSGTNHNEQFF. In nucleotides, the CDR3 is TGTGCCAGCTCCGGTACTAACCACAATGAGCAGTTCTTC.